This TCR beta chain was identified in a study of T cells in Graves' hyperthyroidism and ophthalmopathy. Study as a whole: Peripheral blood sampling occurred at initial diagnosis, before any treatment.

Findings and caveats of the study: In the analysis, a 13 V-J model separated ophthalmopathy from stable hyperthyroidism.

There are a few counts of this clonotype. Its cognate antigen is unknown. A much larger clonotype is one base distant, so this may be a read error. RNA transcripts gave rise to amplified TCR beta CDR3 regions. TCR CDR3 underwent first-round RT-PCR with the HTBI primer set. One entry per CDR3 protein, called by TCRdb with MiXCR from the multiplex PCR reads. There are 500,000 to 650,000 distinct CDR3 sequences in the sample; just under 20% occur only once, and less than 55% lies in the top ten. The length of the CDR3 is 13 residues. Germline-derived CDR1 and CDR2 are SGHRS and YFSETQ. V was cut by 3 bases and J by 1 base, with 7 bases left in between.

The sequence was obtained from a man between 40 and 49 years old with Graves' ophthalmopathy. The chain recombines TRBV5-1 with TRBJ1-1; maybe TRBD1 (5 bases). Sequences were obtained from blood. CDR3: CASSSGANTEAFF. DNA of the CDR3: TGCGCCAGCAGCTCCGGGGCGAACACTGAAGCTTTCTTT.